These 13 T cell receptor beta chains were sequenced from one sample in a study of blood T cells in healthy people across ages. Primed by a sample-barcoded 5' primer and a J-beta primer mix, a second PCR proceeded for about 6 to 12 cycles. TCRdb used MiXCR to reprocess the 5' RACE reads, holding one entry per CDR3 protein. The sample holds approximately 800,000 distinct CDR3 sequences, around 45% seen once. Sequences were obtained from blood. The receptors stem from a man at least 80 years old in good health.

V and J are TRBV25-1 and TRBJ2-1; 7 nucleotides align to TRBD1. The ends lost 4 bases at V and 6 bases at J; junction bases unmatched: 6. Looked up from germline, CDR1 is MGHDK and CDR2 is SYGVNS. This CDR3 has 14 residues. The CDR3 loop reads CASSVMTGSNEQFF. The CDR3 DNA reads TGTGCCAGCAGTGTAATGACAGGGAGCAATGAGCAGTTCTTC.

The V call is TRBV7-3, the J call TRBJ2-2; D tentatively reads TRBD1 or TRBD2 (6 bases each). The CDR3 loop spans 15 amino acids. The V and J ends lost 5 bases and 5 bases respectively, with 15 bases between them. Germline lookup yields CDR1 SGHTA and CDR2 FQGTGA. CDR3 loop: CASSPWGAGTGELFF. The CDR3 region has the DNA TGTGCCAGCAGCCCCTGGGGGGCTGGGACCGGGGAGCTGTTTTTT. The whole variable domain, filled in from reference TRBV7-3 and TRBJ2-2, reads GAGVSQTPSNKVTEKGKYVELRCDPISGHTALYWYRQSLGQGPEFLIYFQGTGAADDSGLPNDRFFAVRPEGSVSTLKIQRTERGDSAVYLCASSPWGAGTGELFFGEGSRLTVL.

This clonotype was picked up a small number of times. The CDR3 region is CAIQPGTSGSYNEQFF. CDR3 sequence (DNA): TGTGCCATCCAACCGGGGACTAGCGGCTCCTACAATGAGCAGTTCTTC. J is TRBJ2-1 and V is TRBV10-3; 11 bases line up with TRBD2. Germline V gene data show CDR1 as ENHRY and CDR2 as SYGVKD. The V gene end was trimmed by 8 bases and the J gene end by 0 bases; junction bases not matched to a gene: 6. This CDR3 contains 16 residues.

The chain uses TRBV20-1 and TRBJ2-5; D is perhaps TRBD2 (5 bases). TRBJ2-7 explains the end of the DNA better; the J call may be wrong. CDR1 DFQATT and CDR2 SNEGSKA come from the germline V gene (reference sequence). This CDR3 is built from 14 residues. The CDR3 nucleotides are TGCAGTGCTAGATCCAGGCAGTTCGAGGGCGAGCAGTACTTC. Encoded protein: CSARSRQFEGEQYF.

The chain has TRBV28 and TRBJ2-5; 8 bases align to TRBD1. Unmatched junction bases numbered 7, after V lost 5 bases and J lost 5 bases. The germline V gene encodes CDR1 MDHEN and CDR2 SYDVKM. CDR3 length: 14 residues. The CDR3 reads CASSGPGQAETQYF. The CDR3 bases are TGTGCCAGCAGTGGTCCGGGACAGGCGGAGACCCAGTACTTC.

The CDR3 DNA follows: TGTGCCAGCAGTTTAGCCGGGGAGGCAGTTAACTATGGCTACACCTTC. Translating it yields CASSLAGEAVNYGYTF. V and J are TRBV12-3 or TRBV12-4 and TRBJ1-2; D is undetermined. V lost 0 bases, J lost 1 base, and 12 bases lay in between. CDR3 length equals 16 residues.

V gene TRBV3-1 combines with J gene TRBJ2-1; no clear D. CDR3 length: 14 residues. The V and J ends lost 1 base and 8 bases respectively, with 12 bases between them. The V gene's germline CDR1 is LGHDT and CDR2 YNNKEL (reference sequence). The CDR3 DNA sequence: TGTGCCAGCAGCCAAGTATCGAGTTTACATGAGCAGTTCTTC. This translates into CASSQVSSLHEQFF.

This chain connects TRBV29-1 to TRBJ2-4; D is perhaps TRBD2 (6 bases). Per the germline V gene, CDR1 is SQVTM and CDR2 is ANQGSEA. Trimming left V 7 bases short and J 8 bases short, with 15 bases between. The CDR3 length is 12 residues. CDR3 in amino acids: CSGVWGGDIQYF. Written as DNA, the CDR3 is TGCAGCGGGGTCTGGGGCGGGGACATTCAGTACTTC.

The CDR3 protein is CASSVGLAVNNEQFF. The CDR3, as DNA: TGTGCCAGCAGCGTAGGACTAGCGGTAAACAATGAGCAGTTCTTC. This rearrangement joins TRBV9 to TRBJ2-1, with 9 bases that match TRBD2. Per the germline V gene, CDR1 is SGDLS and CDR2 is YYNGEE. After removal of 0 bases from V and 5 bases from J, the junction contained 3 bases not matched to a gene. The CDR3 covers 15 residues.

This chain links TRBV7-8 with TRBJ2-1; 9 bases fit TRBD1. The V gene end was trimmed by 4 bases and the J gene end by 4 bases; junction bases not matched to a gene: 5. The CDR3 loop spans 15 amino acids. In germline, CDR1 is SGHVS, CDR2 FQNEAQ. The DNA for the CDR3 is TGTGCCAGCAGCTCGACAGGGGGGGTTTACAATGAGCAGTTCTTC. Translated, it gives CASSSTGGVYNEQFF.

This clonotype was seen more than once but under ten times. This rearrangement joins TRBV20-1 to TRBJ1-2; D unclear. This CDR3 contains 12 residues. Germline CDR1 DFQATT, CDR2 SNEGSKA (reference sequence). V was shortened by 5 bases and J by 2 bases, with 9 bases between the two germline ends. The CDR3 nucleotides read TGCAGTGCTGGGGTGGGGAACTATGGCTACACCTTC. This encodes CSAGVGNYGYTF.

The genes are TRBV3-1 and TRBJ2-7; TRBD1 is a possible D gene (5 bases). CDR1 and CDR2 (germline): LGHDT, YNNKEL (reference sequence). The V gene lost 1 base and the J gene lost 5 bases, with 15 bases spanning the gap. The CDR3 totals 15 residues. CDR3 region: CASSQGGRAYDEQYF. The CDR3 bases are TGTGCCAGCAGCCAAGGGGGCAGGGCGTACGACGAGCAGTACTTC.

On this clonotype itself: This may come from a read error, since a much larger clone is one base off. The gene calls are TRBV13 and TRBJ2-3, with D possibly matching TRBD2 (6 bases). V shed 5 bases and J shed 4 bases, with 13 bases lying between them. The CDR3 extends over 14 amino acids. Germline CDR1 is PRHDT and CDR2 is FYEKMQ (reference sequence). This CDR3 reads CASSRAGGADTQYF. The CDR3 region has the DNA TGTGCCAGCAGCAGAGCGGGTGGGGCAGATACGCAGTATTTT.